Following are 29 T cell receptor beta chains from one sample sequenced in a study of cytotoxic CD8 clonotypes in ibrutinib-treated CLL. Produced via immunoSEQ multiplex PCR; TCRdb's table is partial and in-frame only. Of roughly 330,000 clones listed, 60% to 80% are singletons. The sequencing here drew on PBMCs, taken after 36 months of ibrutinib treatment. These receptors all stem from a human donor with chronic lymphocytic leukemia.

The chain carries TRBV29-1 and TRBJ2-3; D might be TRBD1 (6 bases). The CDR3 sequence is 14 residues long. With 3 bases removed from V and 0 bases from J, the gap between germline ends came to 10 bases. Germline CDR1 SQVTM, CDR2 ANQGSEA. This CDR3 is CSVDTGRSTDTQYF. The CDR3 region has the DNA TGCAGCGTTGATACAGGGAGAAGCACAGATACGCAGTATTTT.

J is TRBJ2-5 and V is TRBV4-1; 8 positions agree with TRBD2. The CDR3 is 16 amino acids. The germline V gene has CDR1 MGHRA and CDR2 YSYEKL. The junction had 13 bases not matched to a gene; V was cut back by 3 bases and J by 7 bases. The CDR3 sequence is CASSQFSRGAGGTQYF. The CDR3 bases are TGCGCCAGCAGCCAGTTTTCGCGGGGGGCTGGTGGGACCCAGTACTTC.

This clone was picked up a small number of times. The chain is built from TRBV4-2 and TRBJ1-1; tentative D call: TRBD1 (5 bases). Looked up from germline, CDR1 is LGHNA and CDR2 is YNFKEQ. Trimming removed 0 bases from V and 3 bases from J, with 26 bases in between. CDR3 length: 20 residues. CDR3 in DNA: TGTGCCAGCAGCCAAGATGTGTTCCCGGACGGGGGGTTTGAAGACACTGAAGCTTTCTTT. Protein sequence: CASSQDVFPDGGFEDTEAFF.

A few counts support this clone. The chain is built from TRBV12-5 and TRBJ1-6; TRBD1 agrees at 12 bases. Germline V gene sequence: CDR1 LGHNT, CDR2 FRNRAP. This CDR3 comprises 17 residues. With V trimmed by 1 base and J by 9 bases, 7 bases remained unmatched. The CDR3 nucleotides are TGTGCTAGTGGTTTGGCTTCCGGGACAGGGGGCAGTTCACCCCTCCACTTT. Translated, it gives CASGLASGTGGSSPLHF.

This clone was observed a few times. The chain uses TRBV15 and TRBJ1-2, with a weak D call TRBD1 (5 bases). The V end was cut by 3 bases, the J end by 2 bases, with 10 bases between. CDR1 is LNHNV, CDR2 YYDKDF, per germline (reference sequence). This CDR3 has 14 residues. CDR3 sequence: CATSRDIKNYGYTF. CDR3 in DNA: TGTGCCACCAGCAGGGACATTAAGAACTATGGCTACACCTTC.

The chain is built from TRBV4-1 and TRBJ2-2; TRBD1 agrees at 8 bases. The germline V gene encodes CDR1 MGHRA and CDR2 YSYEKL. V was clipped by 2 bases and J by 7 bases; unmatched bases: 6. The CDR3 loop spans 15 amino acids. As DNA, the CDR3 is TGCGCCAGCAGCCAATTGGACAGGGATAACGGGGAGCTGTTTTTT. This translates into CASSQLDRDNGELFF.

The V and J genes are TRBV4-2 and TRBJ1-2, with 9 bases aligning to TRBD1. Per the germline V gene, CDR1 is LGHNA and CDR2 is YNFKEQ. CDR3 length equals 16 residues. Trimming took 4 bases from V and 4 from J; bases not matched to a gene: 10. For the CDR3, the DNA is TGTGCCAGCAGCCCCCCAGACAGGGGGTCCAGCTATGGCTACACCTTC. Amino acid sequence: CASSPPDRGSSYGYTF.

This sequence joins TRBV7-2 and TRBJ2-5; maybe TRBD2 (6 bases). This CDR3 is built from 14 residues. V was cut by 6 bases and J by 2 bases, with 13 bases left in between. Germline V lookup: CDR1 SGHTA, CDR2 FQGNSA. The CDR3 here is CASRGGGGQETQYF. The CDR3 nucleotides are TGTGCCAGCAGGGGCGGAGGAGGGCAAGAGACCCAGTACTTC.

The chain carries TRBV9 and TRBJ2-6, with 12 bases lining up with TRBD2. Unmatched junction bases numbered 6, after V lost 4 bases and J lost 1 base. From germline, CDR1 is SGDLS and CDR2 YYNGEE. This CDR3 is built from 18 residues. The chain's CDR3 is CASSFRLAGESGANVLTF. The CDR3 DNA follows: TGTGCCAGCAGCTTCCGACTAGCGGGGGAATCTGGGGCCAACGTCCTGACTTTC.

V usage is TRBV6-4 and J usage is TRBJ2-1; 7 bases map to TRBD2. This CDR3 is 17 amino acids long. Trimming at V came to 2 bases and at J to 2 bases, leaving 9 bases not matched to a gene. CDR1 is MRHNA and CDR2 is SNTAGT in the germline V gene. The CDR3 is CASSDGMGGWPYNEQFF. CDR3 DNA sequence: TGTGCCAGCAGTGACGGTATGGGAGGGTGGCCCTACAATGAGCAGTTCTTC.

J is TRBJ1-3 and V is TRBV19; TRBD1 might be the D (5 bases). The V gene's germline CDR1 is LNHDA and CDR2 SQIVND (reference sequence). V shed 5 bases and J shed 0 bases, with 20 bases lying between them. The CDR3 runs to 18 residues. The CDR3 DNA is TGTGCCAGTAGTTTTATGGCAGGGCCACCTCTCTCTGGAAACACCATATATTTT. Its protein is CASSFMAGPPLSGNTIYF.

This rearrangement joins TRBV7-8 to TRBJ2-1; no reliable D call. Trimming took 5 bases from V and 6 from J, leaving 11 bases between them. Germline V gene lookup returns CDR1 SGHVS and CDR2 FQNEAQ. There are 13 residues in the CDR3. The CDR3 protein is CASSPGPRNEQFF. CDR3 sequence (DNA): TGTGCCAGCAGCCCAGGACCACGCAATGAGCAGTTCTTC.

This clone appeared a few times. The chain recombines TRBV10-3 with TRBJ1-1, with a possible D match to TRBD1 (5 bases). Germline CDR1 ENHRY, CDR2 SYGVKD. The CDR3 is 17 amino acids. Trimming took off 1 base at V and 1 base at J, with 16 bases between the two ends. CDR3 coding DNA: TGTGCCATCAGTGAGTTTTCGGGAGCCGGGGGGAACACTGAAGCTTTCTTT. It is translated as CAISEFSGAGGNTEAFF.

This chain joins TRBV6-6 and TRBJ2-4, with TRBD1 as a possible D gene (5 bases). This CDR3 is 16 amino acids long. CDR1 and CDR2 (germline): MNHNY, SVGAGI (reference sequence). V shed 3 bases and J shed 0 bases, with 12 bases lying between them. CDR3 in DNA: TGTGCCAGCAGTTATTTCCCAGGGCTAGCCAAAAACATTCAGTACTTC. The encoded protein is CASSYFPGLAKNIQYF.

The rearrangement joins TRBV11-1 to TRBJ2-3; 15 bases are shared with TRBD2. The CDR3 runs to 16 residues. The J segment lost 6 bases and the V segment lost 4 bases, leaving 5 bases of the junction unmatched. The germline V gene has CDR1 SGHAT and CDR2 FQDESV (reference sequence). The CDR3 DNA sequence: TGTGCCAGCAGCTCCGGACTAGCGGGGGGGTTGGATACGCAGTATTTT. Amino acids: CASSSGLAGGLDTQYF.

The J gene is TRBJ2-7, the V gene TRBV7-6; D is ambiguous. Trimming left V 5 bases short and J 3 bases short, with 11 bases between. This CDR3 is 13 amino acids long. The V gene's germline CDR1 is SGHVS and CDR2 FNYEAQ. In nucleotides, the CDR3 is TGTGCCAGCAGCCCCCTAGACGGCTACGAGCAGTACTTC. Amino acid sequence: CASSPLDGYEQYF.

The DNA of the CDR3 is TGTGCCAGCAGCAACAGGACGAACACAGATACGCAGTATTTT. It encodes CASSNRTNTDTQYF. V and J are TRBV5-4 and TRBJ2-3; tentatively, D is TRBD1 (5 bases). Germline values: CDR1 SGHNT, CDR2 YYREEE (reference sequence). V dropped 4 bases and J dropped 2 bases, with 11 bases sitting between them. The CDR3 is 14 amino acids. Filled out from reference TRBV5-4 and TRBJ2-3, the complete variable domain reads ETGVTQSPTHLIKTRGQQVTLRCSSQSGHNTVSWYQQALGQGPQFIFQYYREEENGRGNFPPRFSGLQFPNYSSELNVNALELDDSALYLCASSNRTNTDTQYFGPGTRLTVL.

The chain employs TRBV15 and TRBJ2-7; unclear D gene. This CDR3 contains 14 residues. Germline CDR1 LNHNV, CDR2 YYDKDF (reference sequence). V dropped 0 bases and J dropped 3 bases, with 9 bases sitting between them. The CDR3 sequence: CATSRDRVLYEQYF. CDR3 bases: TGTGCCACCAGCAGAGATCGGGTCCTCTACGAGCAGTACTTC.

The V gene is TRBV10-3, the J gene TRBJ1-1; TRBD1 matches at 10 bases. The germline gives CDR1 ENHRY, CDR2 SYGVKD. CDR3 length: 13 residues. V lost 8 bases, J lost 5 bases, and 5 bases stayed unmatched. The CDR3 loop reads CAISRDRGTEAFF. In nucleotides, the CDR3 is TGTGCCATCTCCCGGGACAGGGGTACTGAAGCTTTCTTT.

This clone occurred a few times. The V and J genes are TRBV5-1 and TRBJ2-5, with 7 bases that match TRBD1. The germline V gene encodes CDR1 SGHRS and CDR2 YFSETQ. This CDR3 has 14 residues. J was trimmed by 5 bases and V by 4 bases; bases with no gene match: 8. The CDR3 sequence is CASSPRQGVETQYF. CDR3 coding DNA: TGCGCCAGCAGCCCACGACAGGGCGTGGAGACCCAGTACTTC.

In this sample, this clone turned up a few times. The chain employs TRBV29-1 and TRBJ2-3, with TRBD2 identical over 7 bases. CDR1 and CDR2 from the germline V gene are SQVTM and ANQGSEA. The CDR3 length is 13 residues. V dropped 2 bases and J dropped 1; count of bases not matched to a gene: 0. The CDR3 bases are TGCAGCGTTGAAAGCGGGGGCACAGATACGCAGTATTTT. Translation: CSVESGGTDTQYF.

The rearrangement links TRBV29-1 to TRBJ2-1; 16 positions agree with TRBD2. The CDR3 extends over 16 amino acids. The V gene's germline CDR1 is SQVTM and CDR2 ANQGSEA. Losses at the gene ends were 3 bases for V and 7 bases for J; bases not matched to a gene: 6. Here the CDR3 DNA reads TGCAGCGTTGAGGGGACTAGCGGGAGGGCCGGTAATGAGCAGTTCTTC. The encoded protein is CSVEGTSGRAGNEQFF.

The V and J genes are TRBV2 and TRBJ2-5, with 15 bases aligning to TRBD2. The CDR3 extends over 15 amino acids. With V trimmed by 5 bases and J by 5 bases, 3 bases remained unmatched. Germline lookup yields CDR1 SNHLY and CDR2 FYNNEI. DNA for the CDR3: TGTGCCAGCAGTACTGGACTAGCGGGAGGGGAGACCCAGTACTTC. Encoded protein: CASSTGLAGGETQYF.

The chain recombines TRBV7-9 with TRBJ1-1, with D possibly matching TRBD1 (6 bases). This CDR3 is 13 amino acids long. The V gene's germline CDR1 is SEHNR and CDR2 FQNEAQ (reference sequence). Trimming stripped 7 bases from V and 8 bases from J, with 17 bases between. The CDR3 coding sequence is TGTGCCAGCATCAAGGCGGGGGCAAGCGAAGCTTTCTTT. Its protein is CASIKAGASEAFF.

V usage is TRBV12-5 and J usage is TRBJ2-3; 8 bases line up with TRBD2. Trimming took 3 bases from V and 1 from J; bases not matched to a gene: 3. The germline V gene has CDR1 LGHNT and CDR2 FRNRAP. The CDR3 covers 15 residues. The CDR3 region is CASGLIGGGTDTQYF. The DNA of the CDR3 is TGTGCTAGTGGTTTAATCGGGGGGGGCACAGATACGCAGTATTTT.

The chain recombines TRBV11-3 with TRBJ2-7; D is possibly TRBD2 (5 bases). V was shortened by 5 bases and J by 2 bases, with 10 bases between the two germline ends. From germline, CDR1 is SGHNT and CDR2 YENEEA. The CDR3 contains 13 residues. The CDR3 bases are TGTGCCAGCAGCCCCACCGGGGCCTACGAGCAGTACTTC. It is translated as CASSPTGAYEQYF.

In DNA form, the CDR3 reads TGTGCCAGCAGTTACGGGGGCAGGGAAAATTCACCCCTCCACTTT. Residues: CASSYGGRENSPLHF. The chain has TRBV6-5 and TRBJ1-6, with a possible D match to TRBD1 (6 bases). CDR3 length: 15 residues. Looked up from germline, CDR1 is MNHEY and CDR2 is SVGAGI. V lost 2 bases, J lost 7 bases, and 12 bases lay in between.

The V call is TRBV10-2, the J call TRBJ1-4; D gene unclear. CDR1 and CDR2 from the germline V gene are WSHSY and SAAADI. Trimming removed 2 bases at V and 7 bases at J, with 20 bases between. This CDR3 contains 17 residues. The CDR3 sequence: CASSEMRVIVGSEKLFF. The CDR3 coding sequence is TGCGCCAGCAGTGAGATGAGGGTAATCGTGGGTAGTGAAAAACTGTTTTTT.

The sample holds a few counts of this clone. The V gene is TRBV2, the J gene TRBJ1-5, with D hard to call. The CDR3 runs 12 residues. Trimming took off 5 bases at V and 4 bases at J, with 6 bases between the two ends. Germline CDR1 SNHLY, CDR2 FYNNEI. The CDR3 DNA reads as TGTGCCAGCAGTAAGGGAAATCAGCCCCAGCATTTT. It encodes CASSKGNQPQHF.